Following are 20 T cell receptor beta chains from one sample sequenced in a study of blood T cells in healthy people across ages. PCR was performed a second time for about 7 to 11 cycles using a sample-barcoded 5' primer and a J-beta primer mix. MiXCR, run by TCRdb on the 5' RACE reads, gives a single entry per CDR3 protein. This table holds 1.5 million to 2 million distinct CDR3 sequences, approximately 28% found once. Sequencing was performed on blood. These receptor sequences come from a woman in her twenties or thirties in good health.

As to this clonotype: The junction departs from germline at one end; a sequencing error may be responsible. The rearrangement joins TRBV4-3 to TRBJ2-1; D gene unclear. The CDR3 sequence is 17 residues long. CDR1 is LGHNA, CDR2 YSLEER, per germline. The chain's CDR3 is CASSQEIVRAAHNEQSF. In DNA, the CDR3 is TGCGCCAGCAGCCAAGAAATCGTCCGGGCCGCGCACAATGAGCAGTCCTTC.

The genes are TRBV28 and TRBJ1-5; no clear D gene. Per the germline V gene, CDR1 is MDHEN and CDR2 is SYDVKM. This CDR3 has 14 residues. The V and J ends lost 8 bases and 6 bases respectively, with 17 bases between them. DNA of the CDR3: TGTGCCAGCCAGGTCTTGCCTCTCGGTCAGCCCCAGCATTTT. This translates into CASQVLPLGQPQHF.

This clonotype has a handful of counts. The V and J genes are TRBV11-2 and TRBJ1-1; 7 bases match TRBD1. V shed 6 bases and J 1 base; nucleotides not matched to a gene: 8. The CDR3 sequence is 15 residues long. CDR1 SGHAT and CDR2 FQNNGV come from the germline V gene. The CDR3 loop reads CASSYRGRGNTEAFF. CDR3 in DNA: TGTGCCAGCAGTTACAGGGGTCGGGGGAACACTGAAGCTTTCTTT.

As concerns this clonotype: This could be a read error, since a much larger clone is one nucleotide away. The rearrangement links TRBV6-2 or TRBV6-3 to TRBJ2-1; either TRBD1 or TRBD2 may supply D (5 bases each). The CDR3 has 14 amino acids. V was clipped by 6 bases and J by 10 bases, with 19 bases between them. Germline V gives CDR1 MNHEY, CDR2 SVGEGT. For the CDR3, the DNA is TGTGCCAGCAGCCGAGGGCAGGGTATCTACGAGCAGTTCTTC. It encodes CASSRGQGIYEQFF.

CDR3 nucleotide sequence: TGCGCCAGCAGCCAAGATGCAATAGCCTCCTACGAGCAGTACTTC. It specifies CASSQDAIASYEQYF. The chain combines TRBV4-3 with TRBJ2-7; D gene uncertain. The CDR3 has 15 amino acids. V was shortened by 0 bases and J by 0 bases, with 9 bases between the two germline ends. Germline V gene data show CDR1 as LGHNA and CDR2 as YSLEER.

Notes on this clonotype: A much larger clone sits a single nucleotide away, making a read error possible. This chain uses TRBV4-1 with TRBJ2-1, with D possibly being TRBD2 (6 bases). Germline V CDR1 and CDR2: MGHRA, YSYEKL. The CDR3 loop spans 15 amino acids. Between the trimmed V and J ends, which lost 0 bases and 7 bases, there was a span of 13 bases. The CDR3 spells CASSQETRRLNEQFF. As DNA, the CDR3 is TGCGCCAGCAGCCAAGAGACTAGGCGATTGAATGAGCAGTTCTTC.

This clonotype was detected ten times or more. CDR3 loop: CSVTGGDEQYF. The CDR3, as DNA: TGCAGCGTTACAGGGGGTGACGAGCAGTACTTC. V is TRBV29-1 and J is TRBJ2-7, with 8 positions matching TRBD1. Germline CDR1 is SQVTM and CDR2 is ANQGSEA. V shed 5 bases and J 5 bases; nucleotides not matched to a gene: 2. This CDR3 region has 11 residues.

The rearrangement links TRBV9 to TRBJ1-1; D is perhaps TRBD1 (5 bases). The V gene lost 0 bases and the J gene lost 1 base, with 10 bases spanning the gap. CDR3 length equals 15 residues. Germline V CDR1 and CDR2: SGDLS, YYNGEE. This CDR3 reads CASSVGGGANTEAFF. In DNA, the CDR3 is TGTGCCAGCAGCGTAGGGGGAGGGGCGAACACTGAAGCTTTCTTT. The full variable domain, rest sourced from reference TRBV9 and TRBJ1-1, is DSGVTQTPKHLITATGQRVTLRCSPRSGDLSVYWYQQSLDQGLQFLIQYYNGEERAKGNILERFSAQQFPDLHSELNLSSLELGDSALYFCASSVGGGANTEAFFGQGTRLTVV.

V gene TRBV20-1 combines with J gene TRBJ2-7, with TRBD1 identical over 12 bases. The CDR3 consists of 17 residues. After removal of 6 bases from V and 3 bases from J, the junction contained 15 bases not matched to a gene. Germline V gives CDR1 DFQATT, CDR2 SNEGSKA (reference sequence). CDR3 in amino acids: CSAGTGTGGRRGYEQYF. The CDR3 nucleotides are TGCAGTGCAGGGACCGGGACAGGGGGCAGACGAGGCTACGAGCAGTACTTC.

This clonotype was counted once. This may stem from a read error, because a much larger clone lies one nucleotide away. The V and J genes are TRBV7-2 and TRBJ2-5; 13 bases align to TRBD2. Germline V gene data show CDR1 as SGHTA and CDR2 as FQGNSA. The CDR3 totals 16 residues. V dropped 5 bases and J dropped 11; count of bases not matched to a gene: 14. The CDR3 loop reads CTSSRQLAGGRGEQYF. The CDR3 DNA follows: TGTACCAGCAGCCGACAACTAGCGGGAGGGCGCGGAGAGCAGTACTTC. The full variable domain, its missing parts supplied by reference TRBV7-2 and TRBJ2-5, is GAGVSQSPSNKVTEKGKDVELRCDPISGHTALYWYRQSLGQGLEFLIYFQGNSAPDKSGLPSDRFSAERTGGSVSTLTIQRTQQEDSAVYLCTSSRQLAGGRGEQYFGPGTRLLVL.

The V gene is TRBV29-1, the J gene TRBJ2-7; 10 nucleotides agree with TRBD1. The V gene's germline CDR1 is SQVTM and CDR2 ANQGSEA. J was trimmed by 2 bases and V by 3 bases; bases with no gene match: 4. The CDR3 is made up of 14 amino acids. CDR3 sequence (DNA): TGCAGCGTTGAGGGGACAGGGGACACCTACGAGCAGTACTTC. It translates to CSVEGTGDTYEQYF.

The chain uses TRBV4-2 and TRBJ2-7; a weak D match, TRBD1 (5 bases). The CDR3 runs to 17 residues. Looked up from germline, CDR1 is LGHNA and CDR2 is YNFKEQ. V was pared by 1 base and J by 9 bases, with 25 bases between. The CDR3 bases are TGTGCCAGCAGCCAAGGCAGGAGACAGACCTACTCTCCGTGGCAGTACTTC. As protein: CASSQGRRQTYSPWQYF.

The J gene is TRBJ2-1, the V gene TRBV5-6; D may be TRBD2 (5 bases). The CDR3 is 15 residues long. V gave up 3 bases and J gave up 5 bases, with 15 bases separating them. Looked up from germline, CDR1 is SGHDT and CDR2 is YYEEEE. The CDR3 bases are TGTGCCAGCAGCTCCGAAGGATGGGGAGACAATGAGCAGTTCTTC. Translated: CASSSEGWGDNEQFF.

This sequence joins TRBV6-1 and TRBJ2-3; TRBD2 is a possible D gene (7 bases). The CDR3 covers 15 residues. V was shortened by 2 bases and J by 5 bases, with 14 bases between the two germline ends. Germline lookup yields CDR1 MNHNS and CDR2 SASEGT. CDR3 coding DNA: TGTGCCAGCAGTGAATGGGAGGGGGGTAGAGATACGCAGTATTTT. It specifies CASSEWEGGRDTQYF.

This clonotype was found a few times. This may arise from a read error, as a much more abundant clone is one base away. The rearrangement joins TRBV12-3 or TRBV12-4 to TRBJ2-7, with 7 nucleotides matching TRBD1. Germline trimming cut 6 bases from V and 3 bases from J; bases unmatched to any gene: 8. The CDR3 sequence is 14 residues long. CDR3 nucleotides: TGTGCCAGCAGGGACCCCGGGACAGACTACGAGCAGTACTTC. Amino acids: CASRDPGTDYEQYF.

In regard to this clonotype: With a much larger clone just one base away, this may be a read error. The gene calls are TRBV28 and TRBJ2-6; tentatively, D is TRBD1 (5 bases). Germline assignment: CDR1 MDHEN and CDR2 SYDVKM. The CDR3 covers 13 residues. Trimming took off 6 bases at V and 8 bases at J, with 11 bases between the two ends. The CDR3 coding sequence is TGTGCCAGCAGGTTAGACAGTTCCAACGTCCTGACTTTC. This codes for CASRLDSSNVLTF.

This clonotype was observed a handful of times. The V and J genes are TRBV20-1 and TRBJ2-3, with unresolved D. This CDR3 contains 11 residues. The V end was cut by 4 bases, the J end by 2 bases, with 4 bases between. Per germline, CDR1 DFQATT and CDR2 SNEGSKA (reference sequence). The CDR3 loop is CSAIVTDTQYF. CDR3 in DNA: TGCAGTGCTATAGTCACAGATACGCAGTATTTT.

This clonotype was picked up one time. No conserved phenylalanine or tryptophan is present at the end of the CDR3, so a read error is the likely explanation. The chain links TRBV20-1 to TRBJ2-4; no reliable D call. The last part of the DNA fits TRBJ2-7 better; the J call may be wrong. This CDR3 is built from 17 residues. Germline V lookup: CDR1 DFQATT, CDR2 SNEGSKA (reference sequence). The CDR3: CSARSLIDSASAYEQYL. The DNA for the CDR3 is TGCAGTGCTAGGTCCCTTATCGACTCTGCTTCGGCCTACGAGCAGTACCTC.

The rearrangement uses TRBV6-5 and TRBJ2-1; 11 bases agree with TRBD2. J gave up 15 bases and V 2 bases, and 3 bases lay outside the gene matches. The CDR3 has 12 amino acids. Germline lookup yields CDR1 MNHEY and CDR2 SVGAGI. The CDR3 sequence is CASSYTSGSLFF. In nucleotides, the CDR3 is TGTGCCAGCAGTTACACTAGCGGGAGTCTGTTCTTC.

Written as DNA, the CDR3 is TGTGCCAGCAGCCCTCCCCCGGGACAGGGATCCCCTGAGCAGTACTTC. This sequence encodes CASSPPPGQGSPEQYF. This chain links TRBV7-3 with TRBJ2-7; 9 positions match TRBD1. The CDR3 covers 16 residues. V shed 5 bases and J 7 bases; nucleotides not matched to a gene: 15. CDR1 and CDR2 from the germline V gene are SGHTA and FQGTGA.